What follows describes a single T cell receptor beta chain. The sample is drawn from a study of graft-versus-host responses after intestinal transplantation. Study-level information: Anti-thymocyte globulin served as induction for all recipients, who then took tacrolimus and steroids for about 3 years.

Sequencing used immunoSEQ multiplex PCR; TCRdb keeps in-frame clones, though not all of them. The sample yields roughly 10,000 clones, more than 85% seen once. Looked up from germline, CDR1 is SGHRS and CDR2 is YFSETQ. Between the trimmed V and J ends, which lost 6 bases and 0 bases, there was a span of 10 bases. CDR3 size: 14 residues. Source: PBMCs, taken roughly 6 weeks after intestinal transplantation. The chain uses TRBV5-1 and TRBJ1-3; a possible D gene is TRBD1 (5 bases). This receptor was taken from a human patient who received an intestinal transplant, so some T cells may come from the graft donor. CDR3 residues: CASTSGVSGNTIYF. The CDR3 bases are TGCGCCAGCACCTCGGGGGTCTCTGGAAACACCATATATTTT.